This T cell receptor beta chain comes out of a study of T cell changes during pregnancy in multiple sclerosis. The CDR3 extends over 16 amino acids. V lost 0 bases and J 0 bases, leaving 11 bases between the germline ends. Germline values: CDR1 MDHEN, CDR2 SYDVKM. Assay: immunoSEQ multiplex PCR; the TCRdb copy retains only in-frame clones and omits some. The top ten hold approximately 8% of the sample, which has about 23,000 clones, about 90% seen once. This specimen was CD8+ T cells from peripheral blood mononuclear cells, taken after pregnancy. The J gene is TRBJ1-2, the V gene TRBV28; D remains ambiguous. This clonotype originated in a female donor with multiple sclerosis, enrolled in a pregnancy study. This chain's CDR3 is CASSLWSKGANYGYTF. Written as DNA, the CDR3 is TGTGCCAGCAGTTTATGGTCCAAGGGAGCTAACTATGGCTACACCTTC.